This is a list of T cell receptor beta chains from one sample in a study of blood T cell repertoires in COVID-19. Here immunoSEQ multiplex PCR was the method, and the copy in TCRdb shows in-frame clones only, minus some. The sample lists around 70,000 clones; roughly 80% were seen once. Sequencing was performed on peripheral blood. Receptors originate from a man in his sixties with acute or convalescent COVID-19. The CDR3 runs from the conserved cysteine through the conserved F or W. D genes are given only for firm matches. A clone size is listed for some rows: how often the clone was seen (once, few, many), or a class if it is expanded.

>NA|TRBD2|TRBJ2-1|TRBV10-1
CASSEGIAGGSSSYNEQFF
TGCGCCAGCAGTGAGGGGATAGCGGGGGGGTCCAGCTCCTACAATGAGCAGTTCTTC
>once|NA|TRBJ1-1|TRBV7-9
CASSLNRVAEAFF
TGTGCCAGCAGCTTAAATAGAGTCGCTGAAGCTTTCTTT
>NA|TRBD2|TRBJ2-7|TRBV6-6
CASSRRTSGGALYTGEQYF
TGTGCCAGCAGTCGACGGACTAGCGGGGGGGCCCTATATACGGGCGAGCAGTACTTC
>NA|NA|TRBJ1-4|TRBV7-2
CASMGGLTTNEKLFF
TGTGCCAGCATGGGGGGGTTAACAACTAATGAAAAACTGTTTTTT
>NA|NA|TRBJ2-3|TRBV11-3
CASSQGRVGNTQYF
TGTGCCAGCAGCCAGGGCAGGGTGGGGAATACGCAGTATTTT
>NA|NA|TRBJ1-3|TRBV11-1
CASSPPGTAGNTIYF
TGTGCCAGCAGCCCGCCGGGAACGGCTGGAAACACCATATATTTT
>NA|TRBD1|TRBJ1-2|TRBV4-1
CASSKGQGDYGYTF
TGCGCCAGCAGCAAGGGACAGGGGGACTATGGCTACACCTTC
>NA|TRBD1|TRBJ2-3|TRBV7-2
CASSLGQGSDTQYF
TGTGCCAGCAGCTTGGGACAGGGGTCAGATACGCAGTATTTT
>NA|NA|TRBJ2-3|TRBV5-6
CASSVRTLRDTDTQYF
TGTGCCAGCAGCGTACGGACTCTACGAGACACAGATACGCAGTATTTT
>NA|TRBD1|TRBJ1-1|TRBV7-2
CASSLEMAGGSEAFF
TGTGCCAGCAGCTTAGAGATGGCAGGGGGCTCTGAAGCTTTCTTT
>NA|TRBD2|TRBJ2-3|TRBV5-1
CASSSLAGPTDTQYF
TGCGCCAGCAGCTCCCTAGCGGGCCCTACAGATACGCAGTATTTT
>NA|NA|TRBJ2-5|TRBV6-2/TRBV6-3
CASSYRNRVSGETQYF
TGTGCCAGCAGTTACCGGAATCGGGTTAGTGGGGAGACCCAGTACTTC
>NA|TRBD1|TRBJ2-7|TRBV7-9
CASSLGTGTYEQYF
TGTGCCAGCAGCTTAGGGACAGGGACCTACGAGCAGTACTTC
>NA|NA|TRBJ1-5|TRBV27
CASSQTAYSNQPQHF
TGTGCCAGCAGTCAGACAGCGTATAGCAATCAGCCCCAGCATTTT
>NA|TRBD1|TRBJ1-4|TRBV5-5
CASSFGTGATNEKLFF
TGTGCCAGCAGCTTCGGGACAGGGGCAACTAATGAAAAACTGTTTTTT
>NA|NA|TRBJ1-5|TRBV2
CASSYNDRNNQPQHF
TGTGCCAGCAGTTATAATGACAGAAACAATCAGCCCCAGCATTTT
>few|NA|TRBJ1-2|TRBV7-2
CASSPLRTGGYTF
TGTGCCAGCAGCCCCCTTAGGACTGGAGGCTACACCTTC
>NA|NA|TRBJ1-6|TRBV11-2
CASSRRGLEDSPLHF
TGTGCCAGCAGCCGCAGGGGTCTCGAGGATTCACCCCTCCACTTT
>NA|TRBD1|TRBJ1-5|TRBV6-2/TRBV6-3
CASSYIRGQPQHF
TGTGCCAGCAGTTATATCAGGGGGCAGCCCCAGCATTTT
>NA|TRBD1|TRBJ1-3|TRBV25-1
CASSELTGEGNTIYF
TGTGCCAGCAGTGAATTGACAGGGGAAGGAAACACCATATATTTT
>NA|TRBD1|TRBJ1-1|TRBV6-2/TRBV6-3
CASSTGQTMAEAFF
TGTGCCAGCAGTACGGGACAGACGATGGCTGAAGCTTTCTTT
>NA|TRBD1|TRBJ1-1|TRBV5-8
CASSYQSGGAGTEAFF
TGTGCCAGCAGCTACCAGTCAGGGGGCGCAGGCACTGAAGCTTTCTTT
>NA|NA|TRBJ1-1|TRBV19
CASTLRQGTEAFF
TGTGCCAGTACTCTCAGGCAGGGGACTGAAGCTTTCTTT
>NA|TRBD2|TRBJ2-3|TRBV10-1
CATGTGGGTTDTQYF
TGCGCCACCGGGACTGGCGGGGGGACTACAGATACGCAGTATTTT
>few|NA|TRBJ1-5|TRBV6-2/TRBV6-3
CASSDYRVHQPQHF
TGTGCCAGCAGTGATTACAGGGTCCATCAGCCCCAGCATTTT
>NA|TRBD2|TRBJ2-3|TRBV19
CASSMGLALTDTQYF
TGTGCCAGTAGTATGGGACTAGCATTAACAGATACGCAGTATTTT
>NA|NA|TRBJ2-2|TRBV6-5
CASSYDGANTGELFF
TGTGCCAGCAGTTACGACGGGGCGAACACCGGGGAGCTGTTTTTT
>NA|TRBD2|TRBJ2-1|TRBV29-1
CSVPSGGLTNEQFF
TGCAGCGTGCCTAGCGGGGGGTTGACTAATGAGCAGTTCTTC
>NA|NA|TRBJ1-3|TRBV19
CATSFSGNTIYF
TGTGCCACTTCGTTCAGTGGAAACACCATATATTTT
>NA|NA|TRBJ1-4|TRBV21-1
CASSTTGKNEKLFF
TGTGCCAGCAGCACGACAGGAAAGAATGAAAAACTGTTTTTT
>NA|NA|TRBJ1-5|TRBV11-2
CASSLNSQPQHF
TGTGCCAGCAGCTTAAATAGTCAGCCCCAGCATTTT
>once|NA|TRBJ2-7|TRBV5-4
CASSFPEQSEYF
TGTGCCAGCAGCTTTCCGGAGCAATCAGAGTACTTC
>NA|NA|TRBJ2-2|TRBV13
CASSLGGLAKNTGELFF
TGTGCCAGCAGCTTAGGTGGTCTAGCGAAGAACACCGGGGAGCTGTTTTTT
>few|NA|TRBJ1-6|TRBV19
CASSMAGNSYNSPLHF
TGTGCCAGTAGTATGGCGGGGAACTCCTATAATTCACCCCTCCACTTT
>NA|NA|TRBJ1-4|TRBV23-1
CASSRGGEKLFF
TGCGCCAGCTCCCGGGGGGGGGAAAAACTGTTTTTT
>NA|TRBD1|TRBJ2-2|TRBV11-2
CASSRAGQGTGELFF
TGTGCCAGCAGCCGGGCGGGACAGGGGACCGGGGAGCTGTTTTTT
>NA|NA|TRBJ1-1|TRBV27
CASSSTGFNTEAFF
TGTGCCAGCAGTTCTACAGGATTCAACACTGAAGCTTTCTTT
>NA|TRBD1|TRBJ1-1|TRBV19
CASSPRSRGRTEAFF
TGTGCCAGTAGTCCGAGATCCAGGGGGCGTACTGAAGCTTTCTTT
>NA|NA|TRBJ2-5|TRBV7-2
CASSFVAPGETQYF
TGTGCCAGCAGCTTCGTGGCCCCGGGGGAGACCCAGTACTTC
>few|TRBD1|TRBJ2-2|TRBV18
CASSRMDRPIAGELFF
TGTGCCAGCTCCCGGATGGACAGGCCGATCGCCGGGGAGCTGTTTTTT
>NA|TRBD1|TRBJ1-3|TRBV28
CASSLVTGAGNTIYF
TGTGCCAGCAGTCTGGTGACAGGGGCTGGAAACACCATATATTTT
>NA|NA|TRBJ1-2|TRBV20-1
CSARDGLGYTF
TGCAGTGCTAGAGATGGGCTGGGCTACACCTTC
>NA|NA|TRBJ1-5|TRBV24-1
CATSDSRRGSDQPQHF
TGTGCCACCAGTGATTCCCGCAGGGGCAGTGATCAGCCCCAGCATTTT
>NA|NA|TRBJ1-1|TRBV15
CATSRGRRGTEAFF
TGTGCCACCAGCAGAGGTCGGAGGGGCACTGAAGCTTTCTTT
>NA|NA|TRBJ2-4|TRBV7-2
CASSFGTSQAKNIQYF
TGTGCCAGCAGCTTCGGGACATCCCAAGCCAAAAACATTCAGTACTTC
>NA|NA|TRBJ2-2|TRBV4-3
CASSQEPDRSGSLGELFF
TGCGCCAGCAGCCAAGAGCCCGACAGGTCGGGATCACTCGGGGAGCTGTTTTTT
>NA|TRBD1|TRBJ1-4|TRBV20-1
CSASLALGQGPTNEKLFF
TGCAGTGCTAGTTTGGCCCTCGGACAGGGGCCAACTAATGAAAAACTGTTTTTT
>NA|NA|TRBJ1-2|TRBV29-1
CSVWSSGYTF
TGCAGCGTATGGAGTTCGGGCTACACCTTC
>NA|NA|TRBJ1-5|TRBV20-1
CSASVSRRVRGIQPQHF
TGCAGTGCTAGTGTATCGAGGCGGGTTCGGGGGATTCAGCCCCAGCATTTT
>few|TRBD1|TRBJ1-5|TRBV19
CASSWTGESNQPQHF
TGTGCCAGTAGCTGGACAGGGGAGAGCAATCAGCCCCAGCATTTT